This passage covers 15 T cell receptor beta chains from one sample sequenced in a study of blood T cell repertoires in COVID-19. Some clones are missing from TCRdb's copy, which holds only in-frame ones; the method was immunoSEQ multiplex PCR. The repertoire has some 530,000 clones, 80% to 90% of them found once; the top ten carry about 3.2%. The sequencing sample was made of peripheral blood. The source is a human donor in a cohort sampled during active COVID-19.

V usage is TRBV19 and J usage is TRBJ2-1, with TRBD2 matching over 9 bases. The CDR3 is 14 residues long. Germline trimming cut 10 bases from V and 5 bases from J; bases unmatched to any gene: 9. Germline assignment: CDR1 LNHDA and CDR2 SQIVND (reference sequence). The CDR3 region is CATNLAGIDNEQFF. The CDR3 DNA reads TGTGCCACCAACCTAGCGGGAATCGACAATGAGCAGTTCTTC.

The rearrangement links TRBV4-3 to TRBJ1-4; perhaps TRBD1 as D (5 bases). The V gene's germline CDR1 is LGHNA and CDR2 YSLEER. CDR3 length: 15 amino acids. Trimming cost V 0 bases and J 3 bases, with 8 bases left between them. CDR3 amino acids: CASSQDRDANEKLFF. The CDR3 nucleotides are TGCGCCAGCAGCCAAGACAGGGATGCTAATGAAAAACTGTTTTTT.

This clone was seen just once. The V and J genes are TRBV7-9 and TRBJ1-2, with D possibly being TRBD1 (5 bases). The CDR3 contains 15 residues. Germline CDR1 is SEHNR and CDR2 is FQNEAQ (reference sequence). The V and J ends lost 4 bases and 4 bases respectively, with 16 bases between them. The CDR3 reads CASSSGGAWSYGYTF. DNA of the CDR3: TGTGCCAGCAGCTCAGGAGGGGCCTGGAGCTATGGCTACACCTTC.

This chain joins TRBV29-1 and TRBJ2-3, with D hard to call. V shed 1 base and J shed 3 bases, with 11 bases lying between them. Germline V lookup: CDR1 SQVTM, CDR2 ANQGSEA. The CDR3 covers 14 residues. The CDR3 here is CSVEVTARTDTQYF. The DNA of the CDR3 is TGCAGCGTTGAAGTCACAGCCAGGACAGATACGCAGTATTTT.

The rearrangement uses TRBV3-1 (or the pseudogene TRBV3-2) and TRBJ1-4; 7 bases align to TRBD1. Germline CDR1 LGHDT, CDR2 YNNKEL (reference sequence). The V and J ends lost 1 base and 8 bases, in that order; junction bases with no gene match: 4. The CDR3 consists of 14 residues. The chain's CDR3 is CASSQVTGWEKLFF. CDR3 nucleotide sequence: TGTGCCAGCAGCCAAGTGACAGGGTGGGAAAAACTGTTTTTT.

The chain employs TRBV6-2 or TRBV6-3 and TRBJ1-1; D is unresolved. The CDR3 contains 15 residues. Germline V gene sequence: CDR1 MNHEY, CDR2 SVGEGT. The germline V and J ends were trimmed by 0 bases and 2 bases, with 10 bases remaining between them. DNA for the CDR3: TGTGCCAGCAGTTACTCACCGGGATTTAACACTGAAGCTTTCTTT. Translation gives CASSYSPGFNTEAFF.

The CDR3 loop reads CASSSQGTSNQPQHF. The CDR3 DNA sequence: TGTGCCAGCAGCTCTCAGGGTACGAGCAATCAGCCCCAGCATTTT. V is TRBV11-3 and J is TRBJ1-5; D may be TRBD1 (5 bases). CDR3 size: 15 residues. V was shortened by 4 bases and J by 1 base, with 11 bases between the two germline ends. The V gene's germline CDR1 is SGHNT and CDR2 YENEEA.

The chain combines TRBV19 with TRBJ1-5, with TRBD1 matching 7 bases. CDR1 and CDR2 (germline): LNHDA, SQIVND (reference sequence). The V gene end was trimmed by 3 bases and the J gene end by 1 base; junction bases not matched to a gene: 3. The CDR3 spans 15 residues. This CDR3 is CASSILTGSNQPQHF. In DNA form, the CDR3 reads TGTGCCAGTAGTATTTTGACAGGGAGCAATCAGCCCCAGCATTTT. The variable domain in full, completed from reference TRBV19 and TRBJ1-5, reads DGGITQSPKYLFRKEGQNVTLSCEQNLNHDAMYWYRQDPGQGLRLIYYSQIVNDFQKGDIAEGYSVSREKKESFPLTVTSAQKNPTAFYLCASSILTGSNQPQHFGDGTRLSIL.

The chain links TRBV18 to TRBJ2-5; 8 nucleotides line up with TRBD2. CDR3 length equals 16 residues. The V and J ends lost 1 base and 3 bases, in that order; junction bases with no gene match: 7. Per the germline V gene, CDR1 is KGHSH and CDR2 is LQKENI. The CDR3: CASSPQFAGGEETQYF. The CDR3 DNA reads as TGTGCCAGCTCACCACAGTTTGCGGGAGGCGAAGAGACCCAGTACTTC.

This clone came up a few times. The CDR3 DNA follows: TGTGCCAGCAGTTTAGTGCGGTTAGGCTCACCCCTCCACTTT. Protein: CASSLVRLGSPLHF. V gene TRBV27 combines with J gene TRBJ1-6; D uncertain. The germline V gene has CDR1 MNHEY and CDR2 SMNVEV (reference sequence). There are 14 residues in the CDR3. Trimming shortened V by 2 bases and J by 10 bases, and 12 bases separated the two germline ends.

In DNA, the CDR3 is TGCAGCGTTGAAAGCGGGAGGGCCGGTCTCTTCTACGAGCAGTACTTC. Amino acids: CSVESGRAGLFYEQYF. V is TRBV29-1 and J is TRBJ2-7, with TRBD2 matching 10 bases. The CDR3 loop spans 16 amino acids. CDR1 and CDR2 from the germline V gene are SQVTM and ANQGSEA. With V trimmed by 2 bases and J by 3 bases, 10 bases remained unmatched.

This rearrangement joins TRBV7-3 to TRBJ2-7; possible D gene TRBD1, 5 bases. Trimming shortened V by 5 bases and J by 2 bases, and 13 bases separated the two germline ends. Germline CDR1 reads SGHTA; CDR2 reads FQGTGA. The CDR3 runs 14 residues. The CDR3 here is CASSPDSTAYEQYF. Written as DNA, the CDR3 is TGTGCCAGCAGCCCTGACAGTACAGCCTACGAGCAGTACTTC.

The chain joins TRBV27 to TRBJ2-7, with D possibly matching TRBD1 (6 bases). With 6 bases removed from V and 3 bases from J, the gap between germline ends came to 18 bases. Germline V lookup: CDR1 MNHEY, CDR2 SMNVEV (reference sequence). The CDR3 consists of 15 residues. The CDR3 spells CASSYSDSPFYEQYF. In DNA form, the CDR3 reads TGTGCCAGCAGCTATTCGGACAGCCCTTTCTACGAGCAGTACTTC.

The table lists this clone with a count of one. The CDR3 spells CASSMGSWADTNYGYTF. CDR3 sequence (DNA): TGTGCCAGTAGTATGGGGTCTTGGGCGGACACTAACTATGGCTACACCTTC. The chain recombines TRBV19 with TRBJ1-2, with a tentative D call TRBD1 (5 bases). Germline V gives CDR1 LNHDA, CDR2 SQIVND (reference sequence). With 3 bases removed from V and 0 bases from J, the gap between germline ends came to 17 bases. The CDR3 has 17 amino acids. The full variable domain, rest sourced from reference TRBV19 and TRBJ1-2, is DGGITQSPKYLFRKEGQNVTLSCEQNLNHDAMYWYRQDPGQGLRLIYYSQIVNDFQKGDIAEGYSVSREKKESFPLTVTSAQKNPTAFYLCASSMGSWADTNYGYTFGSGTRLTVV.

The chain combines TRBV20-1 with TRBJ2-2, with D possibly being TRBD1 (5 bases). Per the germline V gene, CDR1 is DFQATT and CDR2 is SNEGSKA (reference sequence). Trimming removed 3 bases at V and 1 base at J, with 9 bases between. The length of the CDR3 is 14 residues. Here the CDR3 DNA reads TGCAGTGCTAGTGACAGTGAGAACACCGGGGAGCTGTTTTTT. Its protein product is CSASDSENTGELFF.